One and the same sample provided the 8 T cell receptor beta chains below, sequenced in a study of CD8+ T cells in alopecia areata. The treatment denotes: oral pan-JAK inhibitor, 5-10 mg twice daily. Extracted from the samples, RNA was reverse transcribed into cDNA to serve as the sequencing template. The data were produced by immunoSEQ multiplex PCR, yet TCRdb's version contains in-frame clones alone and is incomplete. The table has 200,000 to 250,000 clones, approximately 72% seen once. The starting material was CD4+ T cells sorted from blood, obtained at week 44, from a patient treated with tofacitinib. Every receptor here comes from a human donor with alopecia areata.

V is TRBV30 and J is TRBJ2-7, with D possibly being TRBD1 (6 bases). With 3 bases removed from V and 2 bases from J, the gap between germline ends came to 11 bases. Germline V lookup: CDR1 GTSNPN, CDR2 SVGIG (reference sequence). The CDR3 covers 13 residues. The CDR3 nucleotides read TGTGCCTGGAGCCCGACAGGTCCCTACGAGCAGTACTTC. Translating it yields CAWSPTGPYEQYF.

The chain uses TRBV12-5 and TRBJ2-7; D ambiguous. Germline V gives CDR1 LGHNT, CDR2 FRNRAP. V was cut by 0 bases and J by 6 bases, with 15 bases left in between. The CDR3 runs to 15 residues. The CDR3 DNA is TGTGCTAGTGGTTTGGTTGCATTATTCAGAGTCGAGCAGTACTTC. Translated: CASGLVALFRVEQYF.

This clone is a singleton in its sample. V and J are TRBV27 and TRBJ2-7; 7 positions agree with TRBD2. CDR1 is MNHEY and CDR2 is SMNVEV in the germline V gene (reference sequence). The CDR3 contains 14 residues. Trimming removed 6 bases from V and 9 bases from J; junction bases left unmatched: 14. CDR3 residues: CASSTTSPTTWQYF. The CDR3, as DNA: TGTGCCAGCAGCACGACTAGCCCTACGACGTGGCAGTACTTC.

In its sample, this clone was seen a few times. The chain couples TRBV14 to TRBJ1-6; D unclear. Looked up from germline, CDR1 is SGHDN and CDR2 is FVKESK. The CDR3 sequence is 15 residues long. V was pared by 0 bases and J by 10 bases, with 13 bases between. The chain's CDR3 is CASSQERSIFSPLHF. As DNA, the CDR3 is TGTGCCAGCAGCCAAGAAAGATCGATATTCTCACCCCTCCACTTT.

The rearrangement uses TRBV11-2 and TRBJ1-1; no definite D call. The CDR3 length is 14 residues. Germline CDR1 and CDR2: SGHAT and FQNNGV. Trimming cost V 1 base and J 4 bases, with 10 bases left between them. CDR3 sequence (DNA): TGTGCCAGCAGCTTAGGTTCGAAGAGCACTGAAGCTTTCTTT. Translation: CASSLGSKSTEAFF.

V usage is TRBV14 and J usage is TRBJ2-3; 7 nucleotides line up with TRBD1. Germline CDR1 reads SGHDN; CDR2 reads FVKESK. CDR3 length equals 17 residues. J was trimmed by 0 bases and V by 0 bases; bases with no gene match: 6. For the CDR3, the DNA is TGTGCCAGCAGCCAAGATATTTGGGGACAGAGCACAGATACGCAGTATTTT. Its translation: CASSQDIWGQSTDTQYF.

The chain uses TRBV7-2 and TRBJ2-5; 11 bases match TRBD1. Trimming at V came to 3 bases and at J to 4 bases, leaving 4 bases not matched to a gene. Germline V lookup: CDR1 SGHTA, CDR2 FQGNSA. The CDR3 covers 15 residues. The CDR3 spells CASSFRTGGAETQYF. In DNA form, the CDR3 reads TGTGCCAGCAGCTTCCGGACAGGGGGCGCAGAGACCCAGTACTTC. Full variable domain (rest looked up from reference TRBV7-2 and TRBJ2-5): GAGVSQSPSNKVTEKGKDVELRCDPISGHTALYWYRQSLGQGLEFLIYFQGNSAPDKSGLPSDRFSAERTGGSVSTLTIQRTQQEDSAVYLCASSFRTGGAETQYFGPGTRLLVL.

The chain uses TRBV7-9 and TRBJ2-1; D not resolved. V dropped 4 bases and J dropped 7 bases, with 23 bases sitting between them. The CDR3 is made up of 17 amino acids. The germline V gene encodes CDR1 SEHNR and CDR2 FQNEAQ (reference sequence). The CDR3 loop reads CASSSPSLRLALNEQFF. The CDR3, as DNA: TGTGCCAGCAGCTCCCCCAGCCTCCGATTGGCCTTGAATGAGCAGTTCTTC.